Listed here are 10 T cell receptor beta chains from one sample, sequenced in a study of memory CD4+ T cells and cytomegalovirus serostatus. Produced via immunoSEQ multiplex PCR; TCRdb's table is partial and in-frame only. The sample consists of about 64,000 clones, approximately 71% of them appearing once. The sort gate was single viable CD3+CD4+CD8-CD45RO+ cells for memory CD4+ T cells. Sequencing was performed on memory CD4+ T cells from blood. These receptor sequences come from an adult in good health and CMV-seronegative.

The chain is built from TRBV4-2 and TRBJ2-3; 8 positions match TRBD2. Looked up from germline, CDR1 is LGHNA and CDR2 is YNFKEQ. J gave up 6 bases and V 1 base, and 3 bases lay outside the gene matches. This CDR3 has 14 amino acids. The CDR3 bases are TGTGCCAGCAGCCAAGGCGGGAGGCCGGATACGCAGTATTTT. Residues: CASSQGGRPDTQYF.

The rearrangement links TRBV7-2 to TRBJ1-1, with D unclear. Germline values: CDR1 SGHTA, CDR2 FQGNSA. Trimming took 5 bases from V and 5 from J, leaving 15 bases between them. The CDR3 covers 14 residues. The CDR3 protein is CASSPLGGRTEAFF. DNA for the CDR3: TGTGCCAGCAGCCCCCTTGGAGGGCGGACTGAAGCTTTCTTT.

Here the CDR3 DNA reads TGTGCCAGCAGCCAAAAGACCCGACTGGGGTCTGAAGCTTTCTTT. The encoded protein is CASSQKTRLGSEAFF. The gene calls are TRBV27 and TRBJ1-1; D unresolved. The CDR3 consists of 15 residues. The V and J ends lost 6 bases and 6 bases respectively, with 20 bases between them. Per germline, CDR1 MNHEY and CDR2 SMNVEV (reference sequence).

V and J are TRBV7-8 and TRBJ1-4; D remains ambiguous. Trimming removed 5 bases from V and 8 bases from J, with 15 bases in between. Germline assignment: CDR1 SGHVS and CDR2 FQNEAQ. The CDR3 runs 14 residues. CDR3 DNA: TGTGCCAGCAGCCAGAATAGCCCGGTGGAAAAACTGTTTTTT. Its protein product is CASSQNSPVEKLFF.

CDR3 protein: CAISPGVSHINEQFF. The DNA of the CDR3 is TGTGCCATCAGCCCTGGGGTTAGCCATATCAATGAGCAGTTCTTC. The rearrangement joins TRBV10-3 to TRBJ2-1; no clear D. V lost 6 bases and J 6 bases, leaving 18 bases between the germline ends. This CDR3 is built from 15 residues. Germline CDR1 and CDR2: ENHRY and SYGVKD.

This clone was seen once. This chain uses TRBV4-1 with TRBJ1-4; 8 bases line up with TRBD1. The CDR3 length is 16 residues. Trimming removed 2 bases from V and 4 bases from J; junction bases left unmatched: 6. CDR1 MGHRA and CDR2 YSYEKL come from the germline V gene. The CDR3 loop reads CASSQIPTGVNEKLFF. CDR3 sequence (DNA): TGCGCCAGCAGCCAAATCCCGACAGGGGTTAATGAAAAACTGTTTTTT.

In DNA, the CDR3 is TGTGCCAGCAGCTTGCGGACTAGCGGGAAGGGAGAGACCCAGTACTTC. It encodes CASSLRTSGKGETQYF. The chain uses TRBV5-4 and TRBJ2-5; the match to TRBD2 covers 12 bases. The CDR3 covers 16 residues. CDR1 is SGHNT and CDR2 is YYREEE in the germline V gene (reference sequence). V was clipped by 1 base and J by 4 bases; unmatched bases: 5.

J is TRBJ2-7 and V is TRBV11-2; D is possibly TRBD2 (7 bases). CDR1 SGHAT and CDR2 FQNNGV come from the germline V gene. V lost 6 bases, J lost 2 bases, and 14 bases lay in between. This CDR3 comprises 14 residues. The CDR3: CASRDRSGAYEQYF. Written as DNA, the CDR3 is TGTGCCAGCAGGGACAGAAGCGGGGCCTACGAGCAGTACTTC.

DNA for the CDR3: TGTGCCAGCAGCATTTCTCCGGGACAGTCCTACGAGCAGTACTTC. Protein sequence: CASSISPGQSYEQYF. J is TRBJ2-7 and V is TRBV9; 7 positions match TRBD1. The CDR3 has 15 amino acids. The V gene's germline CDR1 is SGDLS and CDR2 YYNGEE. J gave up 1 base and V 4 bases, and 8 bases lay outside the gene matches.

This clone was picked up a small number of times. J is TRBJ2-3 and V is TRBV5-1; TRBD2 matches 13 bases. V dropped 4 bases and J dropped 8; count of bases not matched to a gene: 7. Germline assignment: CDR1 SGHRS and CDR2 YFSETQ. The CDR3 length is 15 residues. In DNA form, the CDR3 reads TGCGCCAGCAGCCGACTAGCGGGAGGTCGACCTACGCAGTATTTT. Its protein is CASSRLAGGRPTQYF. Using reference TRBV5-1 and TRBJ2-3 for the parts outside the CDR3, the full variable domain is KAGVTQTPRYLIKTRGQQVTLSCSPISGHRSVSWYQQTPGQGLQFLFEYFSETQRNKGNFPGRFSGRQFSNSRSEMNVSTLELGDSALYLCASSRLAGGRPTQYFGPGTRLTVL.